The TCR beta chain under discussion was sequenced for a study of regulatory T cells in long-lasting Graves disease. Trimming removed 3 bases at V and 2 bases at J, with 22 bases between. There are 18 residues in the CDR3. Indicated time point: newly diagnosed GD, antithyroid drugs for less than 3 months. Extracted PBMC RNA gave rise to the TCR library. Arm-PCR of CDR3 regions with iRepertoire HTBI primers generated TCR beta libraries. TCRdb reprocessed the multiplex PCR reads with MiXCR, giving one entry per CDR3 protein. The data contain hundreds of thousands of distinct CDR3 sequences, 16% of them seen just once; the ten biggest clones take up roughly 25%. These data were also reused for a study on T cells in Graves' hyperthyroidism and ophthalmopathy.

This clonotype originated in a woman aged 35 to 59 with Graves disease. The rearrangement uses TRBV12-3 or TRBV12-4 and TRBJ1-1; unclear D gene. The source material was peripheral blood mononuclear cells (PBMCs), sampled at new diagnosis, from a patient treated with antithyroid drugs. The CDR3 here is CASSFSPAGFLKNTEAFF. The CDR3, as DNA: TGTGCCAGCAGTTTTTCCCCCGCGGGATTCCTGAAAAACACTGAAGCTTTCTTT.